The 9 T cell receptor beta chains listed next were all sequenced from one sample in a study of blood T cell repertoires in COVID-19. TCRdb's table, derived via immunoSEQ multiplex PCR, lists solely in-frame clones and lacks some. Counted here are about half a million clones, approximately 83% occurring once; the ten biggest clones make up about 3%. Sequenced: peripheral blood. Receptor source: a human donor in a cohort sampled during active COVID-19.

The V and J genes are TRBV2 and TRBJ1-1; D not certain. Germline CDR1 SNHLY, CDR2 FYNNEI. V shed 6 bases and J shed 2 bases, with 22 bases lying between them. This CDR3 spans 17 amino acids. CDR3 residues: CASRGGGGAVLNTEAFF. Here the CDR3 DNA reads TGTGCCAGCAGGGGTGGAGGCGGTGCAGTTTTAAACACTGAAGCTTTCTTT.

This clone was counted at least ten times. The chain links TRBV6-2 or TRBV6-3 to TRBJ2-1; TRBD2 matches 10 bases. Germline V gene data show CDR1 as MNHEY and CDR2 as SVGEGT. The J segment lost 6 bases and the V segment lost 4 bases, leaving 6 bases of the junction unmatched. This CDR3 contains 15 residues. The CDR3 sequence: CASSSSGSTFNEQFF. The CDR3 region has the DNA TGTGCCAGCAGTTCTAGCGGGAGTACTTTCAATGAGCAGTTCTTC.

V gene TRBV30 combines with J gene TRBJ1-5; D might be TRBD1 (5 bases). This CDR3 comprises 13 residues. From germline, CDR1 is GTSNPN and CDR2 SVGIG (reference sequence). V was clipped by 1 base and J by 5 bases, with 9 bases between them. This chain's CDR3 is CAWSGGVHQPQHF. As DNA, the CDR3 is TGTGCCTGGAGTGGGGGGGTTCATCAGCCCCAGCATTTT.

The chain combines TRBV6-6 with TRBJ2-5; 10 bases fit TRBD1. Germline V gene sequence: CDR1 MNHNY, CDR2 SVGAGI (reference sequence). The ends lost 6 bases at V and 2 bases at J; junction bases unmatched: 6. This CDR3 contains 15 residues. The CDR3 loop is CASSPDRGGQETQYF. The CDR3 DNA is TGTGCCAGCAGCCCGGACAGGGGGGGTCAAGAGACCCAGTACTTC.

This clone appeared once. The chain has TRBV21-1 and TRBJ1-1; the table's D call of TRBD1 was not tested on the DNA. TRBV21-1 is recorded as a pseudogene. The CDR3 sequence is 15 residues long. Here the CDR3 reads CATPKPRDRDTEAFF. The CDR3 DNA reads as TGTGCCACCCCGAAACCCCGGGACAGGGACACTGAAGCTTTCTTT.

V usage is TRBV6-1 and J usage is TRBJ1-2; no clear D gene. CDR1 MNHNS and CDR2 SASEGT come from the germline V gene. This CDR3 spans 14 amino acids. The V end lost 3 bases, the J end lost 2 bases, and 10 bases lay between the germline ends. CDR3 nucleotide sequence: TGTGCCAGCAGTGATATCAGGTCCAACTATGGCTACACCTTC. Translated: CASSDIRSNYGYTF.

This clone was seen a handful of times. The rearrangement links TRBV5-4 to TRBJ2-1; maybe TRBD2 (5 bases). The CDR3 runs 16 residues. Germline-derived CDR1 and CDR2 are SGHNT and YYREEE (reference sequence). Trimming took 4 bases from V and 9 from J, leaving 23 bases between them. The CDR3 region has the DNA TGTGCCAGCAGCCCCCCGGGGATCGATATTACGGGTGAGCAGTTCTTC. Its protein is CASSPPGIDITGEQFF.

This clone showed up just once. This chain uses TRBV15 with TRBJ2-7, with 8 nucleotides matching TRBD1. Germline trimming cut 0 bases from V and 7 bases from J; bases unmatched to any gene: 5. The length of the CDR3 is 14 residues. Germline V gene sequence: CDR1 LNHNV, CDR2 YYDKDF (reference sequence). As DNA, the CDR3 is TGTGCCACCAGCAGAGATAGTGGACAGGGAGAGCAGTACTTC. Amino acid sequence: CATSRDSGQGEQYF.

This rearrangement joins TRBV27 to TRBJ1-2; a weak D match, TRBD1 (6 bases). Per germline, CDR1 MNHEY and CDR2 SMNVEV (reference sequence). Between the trimmed V and J ends, which lost 4 bases and 2 bases, there was a span of 11 bases. This CDR3 is 14 amino acids long. CDR3 residues: CASSWTVNNYGYTF. The CDR3, as DNA: TGTGCCAGCAGTTGGACAGTCAACAACTATGGCTACACCTTC.